The TCR beta chain described here comes from a study of OX40 agonist ivuxolimab in advanced cancers. Whole-study context: Each patient was given ivuxolimab into a vein every 2 weeks, at 0.01 to 10 mg/kg.

Study-wide findings and caveats: Expanded clones were, on average, more numerous among CD8+ T cells than CD4+. It was not determined which antigens were specifically recognized by the peripheral T cells that had undergone clonal expansion.

V was pared by 10 bases and J by 4 bases, with 19 bases between. The CDR3 has 14 residues. Germline V lookup: CDR1 MNHEY, CDR2 SVGAGI. The repertoire was sequenced with immunoSEQ multiplex PCR; TCRdb's copy has only in-frame clones and lacks some. Here the sample spans about 75,000 clones, 85% being singletons. Details on this clone: Its antigen is not known.

The sample in question was CD4+ or CD8+ T cells sorted from blood, obtained in a trial of the OX40 agonist ivuxolimab. The clonotype comes from an adult with an advanced solid tumor such as melanoma, head and neck, liver or kidney cancer. The chain has TRBV6-5 and TRBJ1-2, with D perhaps TRBD1 (6 bases). CDR3 in amino acids: CATSPAGGIYGYTF. The CDR3 nucleotides are TGTGCCACCTCACCGGCTGGGGGCATCTATGGCTACACCTTC.